This T cell receptor beta chain was identified in a study of T cell responses to AZD1222 COVID-19 vaccine. Study-wide findings and caveats: Clonal diversity may have been underestimated in mostly white British donors. Within unmutated variant regions lay the reported targets of nearly half of spike-specific TCRs. It was only after the peak T cell response that any repertoires were sampled. Spike-specific TCR breadth and depth both grew after two AZD1222 doses.

The germline V gene has CDR1 SEHNR and CDR2 FQNEAQ (reference sequence). The V end lost 6 bases, the J end lost 0 bases, and 6 bases lay between the germline ends. The CDR3 loop spans 14 amino acids. About this clone itself: As yet, its antigen is unknown.

Method: immunoSEQ multiplex PCR; TCRdb's copy keeps in-frame clones and lacks some. The table has around 110,000 clones, around 94% seen once. This TCR was sampled from an adult in good health. This rearrangement joins TRBV7-9 to TRBJ2-6; D is unresolved. The sequencing here drew on peripheral blood, taken on day 0 of AZD1222 vaccination. The CDR3 loop is CASRLNSGANVLTF. In DNA, the CDR3 is TGTGCCAGCAGGTTGAACTCTGGGGCCAACGTCCTGACTTTC.